The rows below give T cell receptor beta chains drawn from one sample of a study of cytomegalovirus exposure and HLA in healthy donors. Some clones are missing from TCRdb's copy, which holds only in-frame ones; the method was immunoSEQ multiplex PCR. The repertoire holds roughly 300,000 clones, with roughly 90% as singletons. The sequenced sample consisted of PBMCs. The receptors derive from a woman younger than 45 in good health and CMV-seropositive. Each CDR3 is given with its conserved first and last residue. D genes are given only for firm matches. A clone size is listed for some rows: how often the clone was seen (once, few, many), or a class if it is expanded.

length: 15; size: .; D: .; J: TRBJ1-3; V: TRBV11-3; DNA: TGTGCCAGCAGCTTAGGTGGGAGATCCGGAAACACCATATATTTT; CDR3: CASSLGGRSGNTIYF
length: 14; size: few; D: .; J: TRBJ1-2; V: TRBV2; DNA: TGTGCCAGCATCCCGCCCGGGGGCCACTATGGCTACACCTTC; CDR3: CASIPPGGHYGYTF
length: 18; size: .; D: .; J: TRBJ2-1; V: TRBV12-5; DNA: TGTGCTAGTGGTTTGGTATCCCCTCTGGCGGGAAACTACAATGAGCAGTTCTTC; CDR3: CASGLVSPLAGNYNEQFF
length: 13; size: .; D: TRBD1; J: TRBJ1-4; V: TRBV25-1; DNA: TGTGCCAGCAGGGACAGGGGGCACGAAAAACTGTTTTTT; CDR3: CASRDRGHEKLFF
length: 17; size: .; D: .; J: TRBJ1-4; V: TRBV11-1; DNA: TGTGCCAGCAGCTTATTTGGTGGGGGATCGACTAATGAAAAACTGTTTTTT; CDR3: CASSLFGGGSTNEKLFF
length: 16; size: .; D: .; J: TRBJ2-7; V: TRBV5-1; DNA: TGCGCCAGCAGCCCGGATTCAGCGGTGCGCTCCTACGAGCAGTACTTC; CDR3: CASSPDSAVRSYEQYF
length: 19; size: .; D: TRBD2; J: TRBJ2-2; V: TRBV9; DNA: TGTGCCAGCAGCGTAGGAGCGGGTTTAGCGGGAGGGAACACCGGGGAGCTGTTTTTT; CDR3: CASSVGAGLAGGNTGELFF
length: 14; size: .; D: TRBD2; J: TRBJ2-1; V: TRBV6-5; DNA: TGTGCCAGCAGTTTCCTAGCGGGATACAATGAGCAGTTCTTC; CDR3: CASSFLAGYNEQFF
length: 14; size: .; D: TRBD1; J: TRBJ1-2; V: TRBV4-1; DNA: TGCGCCAGCAGCCTGGACAGGGACAGAGATGGCTACACCTTC; CDR3: CASSLDRDRDGYTF
length: 13; size: .; D: .; J: TRBJ1-1; V: TRBV27; DNA: TGTGCCAGCAGTTTAGGGGAGAACACTGAAGCTTTCTTT; CDR3: CASSLGENTEAFF
length: 11; size: once; D: .; J: TRBJ2-3; V: TRBV7-2; DNA: TGTGCCAGCAGCTTAGCCGATACGCAGTATTTT; CDR3: CASSLADTQYF
length: 16; size: .; D: .; J: TRBJ1-5; V: TRBV15; DNA: TGTGCCACCAGCAGAGACAGGGGATATAGCAATCAGCCCCAGCATTTT; CDR3: CATSRDRGYSNQPQHF
length: 14; size: .; D: .; J: TRBJ1-5; V: TRBV27; DNA: TGTGCCAGCAGTTCCAGGATGGGGTCGGGGCCCCAGCATTTT; CDR3: CASSSRMGSGPQHF
length: 14; size: .; D: .; J: TRBJ1-1; V: TRBV19; DNA: TGTGCCAGTAGTATAACAGGGTTTAACACTGAAGCTTTCTTT; CDR3: CASSITGFNTEAFF
length: 13; size: .; D: .; J: TRBJ1-2; V: TRBV5-4; DNA: TGTGCCAGCAGTATACCCAAGGACTATGGCTACACCTTC; CDR3: CASSIPKDYGYTF
length: 13; size: .; D: .; J: TRBJ1-2; V: TRBV13; DNA: TGTGCCAGCAGCTTAGGGGGTTTCTATGGCTACACCTTC; CDR3: CASSLGGFYGYTF
length: 15; size: .; D: .; J: TRBJ1-2; V: TRBV28; DNA: TGTGCCAGCAGTCTCATACAGGGAGACGTGAGCAGCTACACCTTC; CDR3: CASSLIQGDVSSYTF
length: 14; size: .; D: TRBD1; J: TRBJ2-7; V: TRBV10-3; DNA: TGTGCCATCGGGGGTCTCGGACAGGGATCCGAGCAGTACTTC; CDR3: CAIGGLGQGSEQYF
length: 18; size: .; D: TRBD2; J: TRBJ2-7; V: TRBV7-3; DNA: TGTGCCAGCAGCCCGGGGGTGGTAGCGGGGACCCCCCCATTAGAGCAGTACTTC; CDR3: CASSPGVVAGTPPLEQYF
length: 10; size: .; D: .; J: TRBJ1-1; V: TRBV7-2; DNA: TGTGCCAGCATCGGCACTGAAGCTTTCTTT; CDR3: CASIGTEAFF
length: 14; size: .; D: .; J: TRBJ1-1; V: TRBV2; DNA: TGTGCCAGCAGCTTGGACAGCTTGAACACTGAAGCTTTCTTT; CDR3: CASSLDSLNTEAFF
length: 15; size: few; D: .; J: TRBJ2-7; V: TRBV30; DNA: TGTGCCTGGAGTTTGGGGCAGCTAATCTCCTACGAGCAGTACTTC; CDR3: CAWSLGQLISYEQYF
length: 10; size: .; D: .; J: TRBJ2-2; V: TRBV6-5; DNA: TGTGCCAGCAAGGGCGGGGAGCTGTTTTTT; CDR3: CASKGGELFF
length: 14; size: .; D: .; J: TRBJ1-1; V: TRBV6-5; DNA: TGTGCCAGCAGCCCCCCGAGCCGAGACACTGAAGCTTTCTTT; CDR3: CASSPPSRDTEAFF
length: 16; size: .; D: .; J: TRBJ2-7; V: TRBV7-9; DNA: TGTGCCAGCAGCCAGACCGGGACTGGGGAGAACTACGAGCAGTACTTC; CDR3: CASSQTGTGENYEQYF
length: 16; size: .; D: TRBD1; J: TRBJ2-1; V: TRBV15; DNA: TGTGCCACCAGCGATACCGGGACAGGGCCTTGGAATGAGCAGTTCTTC; CDR3: CATSDTGTGPWNEQFF
length: 16; size: .; D: .; J: TRBJ2-2; V: TRBV4-3; DNA: TGCGCCAGCAGCCGACCCCAGGGCCAAGGCACCGGGGAGCTGTTTTTT; CDR3: CASSRPQGQGTGELFF
length: 15; size: .; D: TRBD2; J: TRBJ2-2; V: TRBV13; DNA: TGTGCCAGCAGCTTAGGGGGGACTAGCTCCGGGGAGCTGTTTTTT; CDR3: CASSLGGTSSGELFF
length: 14; size: .; D: .; J: TRBJ2-3; V: TRBV27; DNA: TGTGCCAGCAGTTTGTCTAGGCTGACAGATACGCAGTATTTT; CDR3: CASSLSRLTDTQYF
length: 15; size: few; D: .; J: TRBJ1-5; V: TRBV6-1; DNA: TGTGCCAGCAGTGAAAGGACACATAGCAATCAGCCCCAGCATTTT; CDR3: CASSERTHSNQPQHF
length: 14; size: .; D: .; J: TRBJ2-2; V: TRBV7-2; DNA: TGTGCCAGCAGCTCCCTGCCTAACACCGGGGAGCTGTTTTTT; CDR3: CASSSLPNTGELFF
length: 18; size: .; D: .; J: TRBJ2-3; V: TRBV5-6; DNA: TGTGCCAGCAGCTTGCCGGGGTGGGGGAGAGGTAGCACAGATACGCAGTATTTT; CDR3: CASSLPGWGRGSTDTQYF
length: 12; size: few; D: .; J: TRBJ1-1; V: TRBV7-9; DNA: TGTGCCAGCAGCACGGACAAGGCAGTAGCTTTCTTT; CDR3: CASSTDKAVAFF
length: 11; size: .; D: .; J: TRBJ1-1; V: TRBV30; DNA: TGTGCCTGGATGGAGGGGACTGAAGCTTTCTTT; CDR3: CAWMEGTEAFF
length: 16; size: .; D: TRBD1; J: TRBJ2-1; V: TRBV27; DNA: TGTGCCAGCAGTTCCCAAACCGGGACAGTGCATAGTGGGCAGTTCTTC; CDR3: CASSSQTGTVHSGQFF
length: 13; size: .; D: .; J: TRBJ2-5; V: TRBV10-3; DNA: TGTGCCGGAGCCTTGGGGGCCAAAGAGACCCAGTACTTC; CDR3: CAGALGAKETQYF
length: 14; size: .; D: .; J: TRBJ1-1; V: TRBV27; DNA: TGTGCCAGCAGTCCCTCCGTGGCTGGCACTGAAGCTTTCTTT; CDR3: CASSPSVAGTEAFF
length: 13; size: .; D: .; J: TRBJ2-7; V: TRBV15; DNA: TGTGCCACCAGTATCGGGGGGCCCTACGAGCAGTACTTC; CDR3: CATSIGGPYEQYF
length: 16; size: .; D: .; J: TRBJ1-5; V: TRBV7-9; DNA: TGTGCCAGCAGCGACCACAGGGCTTATAGCAATCAGCCCCAGCATTTT; CDR3: CASSDHRAYSNQPQHF
length: 15; size: .; D: .; J: TRBJ2-5; V: TRBV11-1; DNA: TGTGCCAGCAGCTTAGTAGGCCCGCACTTAGAGACCCAGTACTTC; CDR3: CASSLVGPHLETQYF
length: 13; size: .; D: TRBD2; J: TRBJ2-7; V: TRBV28; DNA: TGTGCCAGCAGCTTGACTAGCGGGAACGAGCAGTACTTC; CDR3: CASSLTSGNEQYF
length: 15; size: .; D: .; J: TRBJ2-1; V: TRBV12-5; DNA: TGTGCTAGTGGTTACATAGCGGCCTCCTACAATGAGCAGTTCTTC; CDR3: CASGYIAASYNEQFF
length: 14; size: .; D: TRBD2; J: TRBJ2-1; V: TRBV30; DNA: TGTGCCTGGAGCACCGGGGGGTCCAACAATGAGCAGTTCTTC; CDR3: CAWSTGGSNNEQFF
length: 15; size: .; D: .; J: TRBJ2-5; V: TRBV2; DNA: TGTGCCAGCAGTGATGGGGGGCTGGGAACAGAGACCCAGTACTTC; CDR3: CASSDGGLGTETQYF
length: 12; size: .; D: .; J: TRBJ2-2; V: TRBV27; DNA: TGTGCCAGCAGCCGGCCTACCGGGGAGCTGTTTTTT; CDR3: CASSRPTGELFF
length: 15; size: .; D: .; J: TRBJ1-1; V: TRBV28; DNA: TGTGCCAGCAGTTTATCGGGGGAGGGTGGCACTGAAGCTTTCTTT; CDR3: CASSLSGEGGTEAFF
length: 13; size: .; D: .; J: TRBJ2-7; V: TRBV30; DNA: TGTGCCTGGAGCGTTCTGAGTGGGTACGAGCAGTACTTC; CDR3: CAWSVLSGYEQYF
length: 15; size: .; D: .; J: TRBJ1-4; V: TRBV7-2; DNA: TGTGCCAGCAGCAAGACAGGAGGAACTAATGAAAAACTGTTTTTT; CDR3: CASSKTGGTNEKLFF
length: 14; size: .; D: .; J: TRBJ2-2; V: TRBV19; DNA: TGTGCCAGTAGTGCCGGCTCGAACACCGGGGAGCTGTTTTTT; CDR3: CASSAGSNTGELFF
length: 15; size: .; D: TRBD1; J: TRBJ2-5; V: TRBV27; DNA: TGTGCCAGCGCCCTATACCAGGGGGCGCAGGAGACCCAGTACTTC; CDR3: CASALYQGAQETQYF
length: 11; size: .; D: .; J: TRBJ2-5; V: TRBV29-1; DNA: TGCAACTACCCGAGAGGAGAGACCCAGTACTTC; CDR3: CNYPRGETQYF
length: 13; size: .; D: .; J: TRBJ2-7; V: TRBV28; DNA: TGTGCCAGCAGTTTCCCAGCTTCCTACGAGCAGTACTTC; CDR3: CASSFPASYEQYF
length: 15; size: .; D: TRBD1; J: TRBJ1-1; V: TRBV29-1; DNA: TGCAGCGTGAAGGACAGGGAAGGTAGGGACACTGAAGCTTTCTTT; CDR3: CSVKDREGRDTEAFF
length: 14; size: .; D: .; J: TRBJ1-1; V: TRBV28; DNA: TGTGCCAGCACCTTGGGGGGAAGGAACACTGAAGCTTTCTTT; CDR3: CASTLGGRNTEAFF
length: 16; size: .; D: TRBD1; J: TRBJ2-2; V: TRBV7-3; DNA: TGTGCCAGCAGTCGAGGGGAGCAGGGGGCCACCGGGGAGCTGTTTTTT; CDR3: CASSRGEQGATGELFF
length: 14; size: .; D: TRBD2; J: TRBJ2-1; V: TRBV29-1; DNA: TGCAGCGTCGTGAAGCTGGCGGGAGTTCGGGAGCAGTTCTTC; CDR3: CSVVKLAGVREQFF
length: 21; size: .; D: TRBD2; J: TRBJ2-4; V: TRBV14; DNA: TGTGCCAGCAGCCAAGATAAACTTGTAGCGGGCCCAAGAGGAGACAAAAACATTCAGTACTTC; CDR3: CASSQDKLVAGPRGDKNIQYF
length: 14; size: .; D: TRBD2; J: TRBJ2-1; V: TRBV7-3; DNA: TGTGCCAGCAGTAGAACCGGGACTAGCAATGAGCAGTTCTTC; CDR3: CASSRTGTSNEQFF
length: 18; size: once; D: .; J: TRBJ2-1; V: TRBV7-9; DNA: TGTGCCAGCACCTCGAGCGGTAGCGGCCAAAGCTCCTACAATGAGCAGTTCTTC; CDR3: CASTSSGSGQSSYNEQFF